Shown below are 24 T cell receptor beta chains from a single sample sequenced in a study of blood T cells in healthy people across ages. A second PCR of about 6 to 12 cycles used a sample-barcoded 5' primer and a J-beta primer mix. TCRdb recomputed calls from the 5' RACE reads with MiXCR, one row per CDR3 protein. The table records around 870,000 distinct CDR3 sequences, under 35% of them present only once. Sequencing was done on a sample of blood. All receptors come from a woman older than 75 in good health.

Concerning this clonotype itself: A much larger clone lies one base from this, so it may be a read error. This chain uses TRBV5-1 with TRBJ2-3; 8 nucleotides align to TRBD1. Germline V gives CDR1 SGHRS, CDR2 YFSETQ. The CDR3 runs 15 residues. CDR3 in amino acids: CASIPRTGSTATQYF. CDR3 sequence (DNA): TGCGCCAGCATCCCGAGGACAGGGAGCACAGCTACGCAGTATTTT.

This clonotype was seen at least ten times. The chain joins TRBV7-2 to TRBJ2-1; 8 bases match TRBD2. The junction had 8 bases not matched to a gene; V was cut back by 3 bases and J by 7 bases. The CDR3 consists of 15 residues. Looked up from germline, CDR1 is SGHTA and CDR2 is FQGNSA. CDR3 DNA sequence: TGTGCCAGCAGCTTCGGGGGGGGACTAATGAATGAGCAGTTCTTC. This encodes CASSFGGGLMNEQFF.

This clonotype was observed a handful of times. The J gene is TRBJ2-2, the V gene TRBV24-1, with a weak D call TRBD2 (6 bases). The length of the CDR3 is 15 residues. Germline V gene lookup returns CDR1 KGHDR and CDR2 SFDVKD. Trimming removed 12 bases from V and 4 bases from J, with 20 bases in between. As DNA, the CDR3 is TGTGCCGCTGTCAGGGAGGTTGAAGGCACCGGGGAGCTGTTTTTT. Amino acid sequence: CAAVREVEGTGELFF.

This clonotype was detected many times. The rearrangement links TRBV11-2 to TRBJ2-1, with 11 bases lining up with TRBD2. This CDR3 is built from 14 residues. Germline V gene lookup returns CDR1 SGHAT and CDR2 FQNNGV. V gave up 5 bases and J gave up 8 bases; unmatched junction bases: 5. CDR3 nucleotides: TGTGCCAGCAGCCTTAGCGGGGGGGTCTATGAGCAGTTCTTC. Translation: CASSLSGGVYEQFF.

This clonotype was seen a few times. The CDR3 coding sequence is TGCAGCGCAATACTAAGATTCCGGGGAGTGTCCTACAATGAGCAGTTCTTC. Residues: CSAILRFRGVSYNEQFF. This chain links TRBV29-1 with TRBJ2-1, with D perhaps matching TRBD2 (5 bases). The CDR3 totals 17 residues. With 7 bases removed from V and 1 base from J, the gap between germline ends came to 23 bases. The V gene's germline CDR1 is SQVTM and CDR2 ANQGSEA.

This clonotype was counted ten times or more. The gene calls are TRBV24-1 and TRBJ2-6; D uncertain. In germline, CDR1 is KGHDR, CDR2 SFDVKD. V was shortened by 4 bases and J by 8 bases, with 11 bases between the two germline ends. The CDR3 runs 14 residues. Here the CDR3 reads CATSEGFPTNVLTF. The CDR3 nucleotides are TGTGCCACCAGTGAAGGGTTTCCGACCAACGTCCTGACTTTC.

This clonotype was observed many times. The genes are TRBV6-1 and TRBJ2-4, with D possibly TRBD1 on 7 matching bases. Germline V gene sequence: CDR1 MNHNS, CDR2 SASEGT. V was shortened by 6 bases and J by 6 bases, with 21 bases between the two germline ends. CDR3 length equals 16 residues. The chain's CDR3 is CASRLSGGTDLNIQYF. CDR3 DNA sequence: TGTGCCAGCAGACTAAGTGGGGGGACAGACTTAAACATTCAGTACTTC.

This clonotype was seen only a few times. The chain couples TRBV2 to TRBJ2-3; the D gene is possibly TRBD1 (5 bases). Trimming cost V 4 bases and J 4 bases, with 12 bases left between them. The germline gives CDR1 SNHLY, CDR2 FYNNEI. CDR3 length: 14 amino acids. CDR3 sequence reads: CASSVRGGADTQYF. Here the CDR3 DNA reads TGTGCCAGCAGTGTAAGGGGTGGTGCAGATACGCAGTATTTT.

The chain links TRBV9 to TRBJ1-1; 11 bases align to TRBD1. This CDR3 has 15 residues. Germline V gene sequence: CDR1 SGDLS, CDR2 YYNGEE. V shed 3 bases and J 4 bases; nucleotides not matched to a gene: 5. CDR3 coding DNA: TGTGCCAGCAGCGCTGCCGGGACAGGGGGCACTGAAGCTTTCTTT. It yields the protein CASSAAGTGGTEAFF.

This clonotype has more than one count but fewer than ten. A much larger clone sits a single nucleotide away, making a read error possible. The genes are TRBV20-1 and TRBJ2-7, with TRBD1 identical over 8 bases. Germline CDR1 is DFQATT and CDR2 is SNEGSKA (reference sequence). V shed 7 bases, J shed 2 bases, and the junction held 7 bases outside the gene matches. The CDR3 is 13 amino acids. The CDR3 region has the DNA TGCAGTGGACCAGGGGGCACGACCTACGAGCAGTACTTC. Translation gives CSGPGGTTYEQYF.

This clonotype was detected many times. The germline gene is not matched at one end of the junction; a read error may be the cause. The V and J genes are TRBV5-1 and TRBJ2-3; perhaps TRBD1 as D (5 bases). The CDR3 runs 15 residues. CDR1 is SGHRS, CDR2 YFSETQ, per germline. This chain's CDR3 is CASSLEGASTDTQYF. The CDR3 nucleotides are TGTGCCAGCAGCTTAGAAGGGGCGAGCACAGATACGCAGTATTTT. The whole variable domain, filled in from reference TRBV5-1 and TRBJ2-3, reads KAGVTQTPRYLIKTRGQQVTLSCSPISGHRSVSWYQQTPGQGLQFLFEYFSETQRNKGNFPGRFSGRQFSNSRSEMNVSTLELGDSALYLCASSLEGASTDTQYFGPGTRLTVL.

This clonotype has ten or more counts. V gene TRBV9 combines with J gene TRBJ2-5; tentative D call: TRBD1 (8 bases). V dropped 0 bases and J dropped 1 base, with 13 bases sitting between them. From germline, CDR1 is SGDLS and CDR2 YYNGEE. The CDR3 contains 16 residues. CDR3 sequence reads: CASSVAYRGGQETQYF. CDR3 nucleotides: TGTGCCAGCAGCGTAGCCTACAGGGGGGGCCAAGAGACCCAGTACTTC.

This clonotype was seen at least ten times. J is TRBJ2-5 and V is TRBV2, with D hard to call. Germline CDR1 SNHLY, CDR2 FYNNEI. V was clipped by 6 bases and J by 0 bases, with 8 bases between them. There are 13 residues in the CDR3. CDR3 in DNA: TGTGCCAGCAGCCGAGACAACCAAGAGACCCAGTACTTC. Protein sequence: CASSRDNQETQYF.

This chain joins TRBV7-2 and TRBJ2-5, with D possibly being TRBD2 (5 bases). CDR1 is SGHTA, CDR2 FQGNSA, per germline. This CDR3 has 15 residues. Trimming took 1 base from V and 5 from J, leaving 14 bases between them. The CDR3 DNA reads as TGTGCCAGCAGCTTAGATGTGGGAACGGGGGAGACCCAGTACTTC. Its translation: CASSLDVGTGETQYF.

The table lists this clonotype with a few counts. A much larger clone sits a single nucleotide away, making a read error possible. The chain employs TRBV11-2 and TRBJ2-4; D ambiguous. The length of the CDR3 is 12 residues. CDR1 SGHAT and CDR2 FQNNGV come from the germline V gene. Trimming removed 0 bases from V and 13 bases from J, with 10 bases in between. CDR3 nucleotides: TGTGCCAGCAGCTTAGATTGGAGCGTACAGTACTTC. It yields the protein CASSLDWSVQYF.

The genes are TRBV4-3 and TRBJ2-3; TRBD1 agrees at 8 bases. V was pared by 3 bases and J by 1 base, with 6 bases of the junction left unmatched. From germline, CDR1 is LGHNA and CDR2 YSLEER. This CDR3 has 16 amino acids. CDR3 bases: TGCGCCAGCAGCCAGACCGGGACAGGTGGCACAGATACGCAGTATTTT. Protein product: CASSQTGTGGTDTQYF.

This clonotype was detected a few times. The rearrangement uses TRBV14 and TRBJ1-6; D gene ambiguous. The CDR3 is made up of 12 amino acids. Trimming stripped 1 base from V and 10 bases from J, with 5 bases between. Germline CDR1 is SGHDN and CDR2 is FVKESK. As DNA, the CDR3 is TGTGCCAGCAGCCAAGCATCATCACCCCTCCACTTT. This codes for CASSQASSPLHF.

This clonotype was counted a single time. A much larger clone differs by one base, so this may be a read error. The rearrangement links TRBV30 to TRBJ2-1; tentative D call: TRBD1 (6 bases). The length of the CDR3 is 12 residues. Germline CDR1 GTSNPN, CDR2 SVGIG (reference sequence). The V and J ends lost 5 bases and 13 bases respectively, with 18 bases between them. This chain's CDR3 is CAWGQYQETQFF. The CDR3 bases are TGTGCCTGGGGACAGTACCAAGAGACCCAGTTCTTC.

This clonotype was detected many times. The chain couples TRBV20-1 to TRBJ2-3; a possible D gene is TRBD1 (5 bases). CDR1 DFQATT and CDR2 SNEGSKA come from the germline V gene (reference sequence). The CDR3 extends over 11 amino acids. CDR3 sequence reads: CVPGRRDTQYF. The CDR3 DNA follows: TGCGTTCCAGGGCGGCGAGATACGCAGTATTTT.

This clonotype was picked up many times. The gene calls are TRBV7-2 and TRBJ1-2; 9 bases line up with TRBD1. Germline CDR1 is SGHTA and CDR2 is FQGNSA. CDR3 size: 15 residues. V dropped 5 bases and J dropped 6; count of bases not matched to a gene: 10. The CDR3 sequence: CASSRQGGQADGYTF. The CDR3 nucleotides are TGTGCCAGCAGCAGACAGGGGGGACAGGCGGATGGCTACACCTTC.

This clonotype has more than one count but fewer than ten. The J gene is TRBJ2-5, the V gene TRBV20-1, with D hard to call. The CDR3 contains 14 residues. V was pared by 2 bases and J by 5 bases, with 15 bases between. The germline V gene has CDR1 DFQATT and CDR2 SNEGSKA (reference sequence). CDR3 coding DNA: TGCAGTGCTAGAAGAGACACTGAAAGGGAGACCCAGTACTTC. This gives the protein CSARRDTERETQYF.

The chain employs TRBV7-2 and TRBJ2-7; maybe TRBD1 (5 bases). Germline V gene data show CDR1 as SGHTA and CDR2 as FQGNSA. V gave up 3 bases and J gave up 2 bases, with 11 bases separating them. The CDR3 extends over 14 amino acids. CDR3 in DNA: TGTGCCAGCAGCTTCGGCGACAGAGCCTACGAGCAGTACTTC. Translation: CASSFGDRAYEQYF. Combining the CDR3 with reference TRBV7-2 and TRBJ2-7 gives the whole variable domain GAGVSQSPSNKVTEKGKDVELRCDPISGHTALYWYRQSLGQGLEFLIYFQGNSAPDKSGLPSDRFSAERTGGSVSTLTIQRTQQEDSAVYLCASSFGDRAYEQYFGPGTRLTVT.

Regarding this clonotype: A much larger clone differs from this one at a single base, so this may be a read error. The genes are TRBV20-1 and TRBJ2-5; D is tentatively TRBD1 or TRBD2 (7 bases each). With the DNA end fitting TRBJ2-1 better, the J assignment may be wrong. The CDR3 covers 14 residues. Germline V gives CDR1 DFQATT, CDR2 SNEGSKA (reference sequence). The CDR3 loop is CSARGGGHSSKQFF. As DNA, the CDR3 is TGCAGTGCTAGGGGAGGGGGCCACTCGAGTAAGCAGTTCTTC.

The V call is TRBV7-2, the J call TRBJ2-1; perhaps D is TRBD1 or TRBD2 (7 bases each). The CDR3 is made up of 16 amino acids. Trimming removed 1 base from V and 8 bases from J, with 18 bases in between. CDR1 and CDR2 (germline): SGHTA, FQGNSA. CDR3 DNA sequence: TGTGCCAGCAGCTTAGGGGAGGGGGCGGTGGTCTATGAGCAGTTCTTC. Translated, it gives CASSLGEGAVVYEQFF. The full variable domain, rest sourced from reference TRBV7-2 and TRBJ2-1, is GAGVSQSPSNKVTEKGKDVELRCDPISGHTALYWYRQSLGQGLEFLIYFQGNSAPDKSGLPSDRFSAERTGGSVSTLTIQRTQQEDSAVYLCASSLGEGAVVYEQFFGPGTRLTVL.